A selection of T cell receptor beta chains follows, all from one sample in a study of identical twins. TCRdb fed the 5' RACE reads into MiXCR, producing one record per CDR3 protein. The sample shows some 200,000 distinct CDR3 sequences, more than 6.5% of them seen only once. These same data were also listed under a study on yellow fever vaccine responses in identical twins.

Specimen: memory (CD45RO+) T cells sorted from blood. These receptors originate from a young woman in good health. The CDR3 runs from the conserved cysteine through the conserved F or W. Fields, in order: D gene, clone size, J gene, V gene, CDR3 DNA, CDR3 protein. D genes are given only for firm matches. Where a row states a size, it is once, few, many or the class of an expanded clone; other rows omit it.

d_gene: TRBD2
abundance: many
j_gene: TRBJ2-7
v_gene: TRBV6-1
CDR3nt: TGTGCCAGCAGTGAAACTAGCGGGACCTACGAGCAGTACTTC
CDR3aa: CASSETSGTYEQYF

d_gene: TRBD1
abundance: -
j_gene: TRBJ1-5
v_gene: TRBV2
CDR3nt: TGTGCCAGCAGTGCACGACAGGGGAATCAGCCCCAGCATTTT
CDR3aa: CASSARQGNQPQHF

d_gene: -
abundance: -
j_gene: TRBJ2-7
v_gene: TRBV2
CDR3nt: TGTGCCAGCAGGAATCTATACGAGCAGTACTTC
CDR3aa: CASRNLYEQYF

d_gene: TRBD2
abundance: -
j_gene: TRBJ2-2
v_gene: TRBV6-2/TRBV6-3
CDR3nt: TGTGCCAGCAGGGGCGGGGGGAACACCGGGGACCTGTTTTTT
CDR3aa: CASRGGGNTGDLFF

d_gene: -
abundance: -
j_gene: TRBJ2-2
v_gene: TRBV4-3
CDR3nt: TGCGCCAGCAGCCAAGATTGGTCTTACACCGGGGAGCTGTTTTTT
CDR3aa: CASSQDWSYTGELFF

d_gene: -
abundance: many
j_gene: TRBJ2-5
v_gene: TRBV5-1
CDR3nt: TGCGCCAGCAGCTCGAATCCGACTAAAGCCGGGGAGACCCAGTACTTC
CDR3aa: CASSSNPTKAGETQYF

d_gene: -
abundance: many
j_gene: TRBJ2-7
v_gene: TRBV7-2
CDR3nt: TGTGCCAGCAGCTTAGGCAGGGCAGTCGAGCAGTACTTC
CDR3aa: CASSLGRAVEQYF

d_gene: TRBD1
abundance: many
j_gene: TRBJ1-5
v_gene: TRBV7-8
CDR3nt: TGTGCCAGCACCCGGGACAGTAATCAGCCCCAGCATTTT
CDR3aa: CASTRDSNQPQHF

d_gene: TRBD1
abundance: -
j_gene: TRBJ2-2
v_gene: TRBV24-1
CDR3nt: TGTGCCACCAGTGATCCGGGACAGGGTTACACCGGGGAGCTGTTTTTT
CDR3aa: CATSDPGQGYTGELFF

d_gene: -
abundance: many
j_gene: TRBJ2-1
v_gene: TRBV10-3
CDR3nt: TGTGCCATCAGTGAGGTACTAGCCGTTGAGCAGTTCTTC
CDR3aa: CAISEVLAVEQFF

d_gene: TRBD2
abundance: few
j_gene: TRBJ2-1
v_gene: TRBV7-8
CDR3nt: TGTGCCAGCAGCTTAGGGGGGAGCGGGAGGGCCTCACATGAGCAGTTCTTC
CDR3aa: CASSLGGSGRASHEQFF

d_gene: TRBD1
abundance: -
j_gene: TRBJ2-7
v_gene: TRBV6-2/TRBV6-3
CDR3nt: TGTGCCAGCAGAAACGGGGACAGGCGCTCCTACGAGCAGTACTTC
CDR3aa: CASRNGDRRSYEQYF

d_gene: -
abundance: few
j_gene: TRBJ2-1
v_gene: TRBV6-1
CDR3nt: TGTGCCAGCAGTCCAGGACCAGCGGGTTACAATGAGCAGTTCTTC
CDR3aa: CASSPGPAGYNEQFF

d_gene: -
abundance: many
j_gene: TRBJ2-2
v_gene: TRBV24-1
CDR3nt: TGTGCCACCAGTGATTCAAGGACAACCACCGGGGAGCTGTTTTTT
CDR3aa: CATSDSRTTTGELFF

d_gene: -
abundance: many
j_gene: TRBJ1-4
v_gene: TRBV6-5
CDR3nt: TGTGCCAGCAGTTTCACAGGGAGTAGTAGCGAAAAACTGTTTTTT
CDR3aa: CASSFTGSSSEKLFF

d_gene: -
abundance: -
j_gene: TRBJ2-3
v_gene: TRBV30
CDR3nt: TGTGCCTGGTTCGGAGGGCTCACAGATACGCAGTATTTT
CDR3aa: CAWFGGLTDTQYF

d_gene: -
abundance: many
j_gene: TRBJ2-7
v_gene: TRBV28
CDR3nt: TGTGCCACCCGTGGTGGGGGCTCATCCTACGAGCAGTACTTC
CDR3aa: CATRGGGSSYEQYF

d_gene: -
abundance: few
j_gene: TRBJ2-7
v_gene: TRBV20-1
CDR3nt: TGCAGTGCTATCCAGGGGAAGACTTTCTACGAGCAGTACTTC
CDR3aa: CSAIQGKTFYEQYF

d_gene: TRBD2
abundance: many
j_gene: TRBJ2-5
v_gene: TRBV4-3
CDR3nt: TGCGCCAGCAGCCAAGGACTAGCGGGAGGCGGGGAAGAGACCCAGTACTTC
CDR3aa: CASSQGLAGGGEETQYF

d_gene: TRBD2
abundance: few
j_gene: TRBJ2-2
v_gene: TRBV28
CDR3nt: TGTGCCAGCATCTTTAGCGGGGGGGCCGGGACCGGGGAGCTGTTTTTT
CDR3aa: CASIFSGGAGTGELFF

d_gene: -
abundance: many
j_gene: TRBJ1-2
v_gene: TRBV24-1
CDR3nt: TGTGCCACCAGTTGGGGAAGAAACTATGGCTACACCTTC
CDR3aa: CATSWGRNYGYTF

d_gene: -
abundance: many
j_gene: TRBJ2-2
v_gene: TRBV3-1
CDR3nt: TGTGCCAGCAGCCGAGGGGGGGAGCTGTTTTTT
CDR3aa: CASSRGGELFF

d_gene: TRBD1
abundance: few
j_gene: TRBJ2-7
v_gene: TRBV6-1
CDR3nt: TGTGCCAGCAGTGATTATGCCGGGACAGGGGACAACGAGCAGTACTTC
CDR3aa: CASSDYAGTGDNEQYF

d_gene: -
abundance: -
j_gene: TRBJ2-1
v_gene: TRBV10-3
CDR3nt: TGTGCCATCAGTCGGGAAGGGGTCAATGAGCAGTTCTTC
CDR3aa: CAISREGVNEQFF

d_gene: TRBD2
abundance: -
j_gene: TRBJ2-7
v_gene: TRBV10-3
CDR3nt: TGTGCCATCCAAGGGACTAGCGGCTACGAGCAGTACTTC
CDR3aa: CAIQGTSGYEQYF